Listed below are T cell receptor beta chains from one sample, sequenced in a study of Ad26.COV2.S vaccination and SARS-CoV-2 variants. Clones were read by immunoSEQ multiplex PCR, and TCRdb kept only the in-frame ones, dropping some. The repertoire consists of 440,000 or so clones, with roughly 87% occurring once and the leading ten covering 1.5% to 2%. This material consisted of peripheral blood, taken in a trial of Ad26.COV2.S vaccine versus placebo. The receptors derive from a person aged 18-65 years who received the Ad26.COV2.S COVID-19 vaccine or a placebo. Each CDR3 is given with its conserved first and last residue. A D gene is named only where the DNA matches it firmly. Expanded clones are given a class, and other clones once, few, many or no size at all.

d_call	j_call	clone_size	v_call	cdr3_nt	cdr3_aa
.	TRBJ1-1	.	TRBV7-8	TGTGCCAGCAGCCTGGACCTATCGGCAGCTTTCTTT	CASSLDLSAAFF
.	TRBJ1-2	once	TRBV6-1	TGTGCCAGCAGTGAACGCTTCACCGCGTATGGCTACACCTTC	CASSERFTAYGYTF
.	TRBJ1-4	.	TRBV24-1	TGTGCCACCAGTGATTTCGGCGAAAAACTGTTTTTT	CATSDFGEKLFF
.	TRBJ1-3	.	TRBV25-1	TGTGCCAGCAGCCCAAGGGGACCGAGCTCTGGAAACACCATATATTTT	CASSPRGPSSGNTIYF
.	TRBJ1-2	.	TRBV6-5	TGTGCCAGCGAGGGGACCGGCTACACCTTC	CASEGTGYTF
TRBD2	TRBJ2-7	.	TRBV5-1	TGCGCCAGCAGTAGCGGGGGCATATCCTACGAGCAGTACTTC	CASSSGGISYEQYF
TRBD2	TRBJ2-7	.	TRBV9	TGTGCCAGCAGCGCCGGACTAGCGGGGGACTACGAGCAGTACTTC	CASSAGLAGDYEQYF
TRBD2	TRBJ2-5	.	TRBV9	TGTGCCAGCAGCGTACGGGGGGGAGGAGAGACCCAGTACTTC	CASSVRGGGETQYF
TRBD2	TRBJ2-3	.	TRBV5-5	TGTGCCAGCACCCGAGATGGCGGGAGAAGGGATACGCAGTATTTT	CASTRDGGRRDTQYF
.	TRBJ2-7	.	TRBV12-3/TRBV12-4	TGTGCCAGCACCCTCGGCCGGTCGGCCGAGCAGTACTTC	CASTLGRSAEQYF
.	TRBJ2-3	few	TRBV7-9	TGTGCCAGCAGCTTAGCTGATACGCAGTATTTT	CASSLADTQYF
TRBD1	TRBJ1-2	.	TRBV7-9	TGTGCCAGCAGTTCCAGGGGGCAAGGCTATGGCTACACCTTC	CASSSRGQGYGYTF
TRBD1	TRBJ2-7	.	TRBV19	TGTGCCAGTAGTTTCGTGGGACAGTTCTACGAGCAGTACTTC	CASSFVGQFYEQYF
.	TRBJ2-6	.	TRBV7-3	TGTGCCAGCAGCTTCTCGATCTCTGGGGCCAACGTCCTGACTTTC	CASSFSISGANVLTF
TRBD1	TRBJ1-6	.	TRBV6-5	TGTGCCAGCAGGACAGGGCATTCACCCCTCCACTTT	CASRTGHSPLHF
TRBD2	TRBJ2-2	.	TRBV2	TGTGCCAGCAACCAGGCTAGCGGGATTCTAGGTGGCGGGGAGCTGTTTTTT	CASNQASGILGGGELFF
.	TRBJ1-1	.	TRBV5-6	TGTGCCAGCAGCATCAACACTGAAGCTTTCTTT	CASSINTEAFF
.	TRBJ2-7	.	TRBV11-2	TGTGCCAGCAGCTTAATCGAGTACTTTCAATCCGAGCAGTACTTC	CASSLIEYFQSEQYF
TRBD1	TRBJ1-1	once	TRBV3-1/TRBV3-2	TGTGCCAGCAGCCAGATGACAGGGACTGAAGCTTTCTTT	CASSQMTGTEAFF
TRBD2	TRBJ2-3	.	TRBV7-9	TGTGCCAGCAGCTTGGTCGGGAGGGTGGCAGATACGCAGTATTTT	CASSLVGRVADTQYF
TRBD2	TRBJ2-5	.	TRBV2	TGTGCCAGCAGTGAAGGATGGGGAGGGGAGACCCAGTACTTC	CASSEGWGGETQYF
TRBD1	TRBJ2-5	.	TRBV7-8	TGTGCCAGCAGCCGCCCTCCGGGACAGGGTAGGGAGACCCAGTACTTC	CASSRPPGQGRETQYF
.	TRBJ2-7	.	TRBV20-1	TGCAGTGCTCTGGACAGCTACGAGCAGTACTTC	CSALDSYEQYF
TRBD2	TRBJ2-3	.	TRBV2	TGTGCCAGCAAACTAGCGGCGCAGTATTTT	CASKLAAQYF
.	TRBJ1-2	.	TRBV11-1	TGTGCCAGCAGCTCTCTAGACTCCTTCCGCTATGGCTACACCTTC	CASSSLDSFRYGYTF
.	TRBJ1-2	.	TRBV29-1	TGCAGCGTTGCCCCGGGAAGGGAAGGCTACACCTTC	CSVAPGREGYTF
TRBD1	TRBJ2-3	.	TRBV25-1	TGTGCCAGCAGTGCCTGGACAGGGGCAGGAGATACGCAGTATTTT	CASSAWTGAGDTQYF
TRBD2	TRBJ2-1	.	TRBV7-3	TGTGCCAGCAGCCTAATGGGGGGACTAGCTATCAATGAGCAGTTCTTC	CASSLMGGLAINEQFF
.	TRBJ2-2	.	TRBV9	TGTGCCAGCAGCCCCCACCCCGGGGAGCTGTTTTTT	CASSPHPGELFF
.	TRBJ2-7	.	TRBV29-1	TGCAGCGTTGAAGGCAGGGCCTACGAGCAGTACTTC	CSVEGRAYEQYF
.	TRBJ1-2	.	TRBV3-1/TRBV3-2	TGTGCCAGCAGCCCGGTGGGGTTTAACTATGGCTACACCTTC	CASSPVGFNYGYTF
TRBD2	TRBJ2-1	.	TRBV28	TGTGCCAGCAGTTTGCGGGGCGGGAGGTACAATGAGCAGTTCTTC	CASSLRGGRYNEQFF
.	TRBJ2-7	.	TRBV7-9	TGTGCCAGCAGCTTCGCGATGGAGCAGTACTTC	CASSFAMEQYF
TRBD1	TRBJ1-5	.	TRBV28	TGTGCCAGCGGGGCCCCGACAGGGCACAATCAGCCCCAGCATTTT	CASGAPTGHNQPQHF
.	TRBJ2-3	.	TRBV12-5	TGTGCTAGTGGTTTCGATTTTGGGGAAGTTGGCACAGATACGCAGTATTTT	CASGFDFGEVGTDTQYF
.	TRBJ1-2	.	TRBV5-1	TGCGCCAGCAGCTTAGCCGGAAACTATGGCTACACCTTC	CASSLAGNYGYTF
TRBD2	TRBJ2-7	.	TRBV9	TGTGCCAGCAGCTCTTCTAGCGGGTTTTCCTACGAGCAGTACTTC	CASSSSSGFSYEQYF
TRBD2	TRBJ2-6	.	TRBV5-1	TGCGCCAGCAGGGGGGAGGGTACTGGGGCCAACGTCCTGACTTTC	CASRGEGTGANVLTF
.	TRBJ2-7	.	TRBV28	TGTGCCAGCAGAAGGACACACCCCTACGAGCAGTACTTC	CASRRTHPYEQYF
TRBD2	TRBJ2-5	.	TRBV5-8	TGTGCCAGCAGCCCTCTAGCGGGGGGGTTAGAGACCCAGTACTTC	CASSPLAGGLETQYF
.	TRBJ2-2	once	TRBV9	TGTGCCAGCAGAGGGGGACTTAACACCGGGGAGCTGTTTTTT	CASRGGLNTGELFF
.	TRBJ2-2	few	TRBV30	TGTGCCTGGAATCAGGGAGCAGGGGCCGGGGAGCTGTTTTTT	CAWNQGAGAGELFF
.	TRBJ1-4	.	TRBV2	TGTGCCAGCATTAGAGAAAGGGACGCAACTAATGAAAAACTGTTTTTT	CASIRERDATNEKLFF
TRBD2	TRBJ2-7	few	TRBV27	TGTGCCAGCAGTCCACAAGGAGGACTAGCGGGAGTATTGAGCGAGCAGTACTTC	CASSPQGGLAGVLSEQYF
TRBD1	TRBJ1-1	.	TRBV5-1	TGCGCCAGCAGACGGACAGGGGGTCCTCGGAACACTGAAGCTTTCTTT	CASRRTGGPRNTEAFF
TRBD1	TRBJ2-7	.	TRBV6-2/TRBV6-3	TGTGCCAGCAGTCTGGGACAGGGGGGCTACGAGCAGTACTTC	CASSLGQGGYEQYF
.	TRBJ2-1	.	TRBV4-2	TGTGCCAGCAGCCAAGTAGGGGATAACTCCTACAATGAGCAGTTCTTC	CASSQVGDNSYNEQFF
TRBD1	TRBJ2-1	.	TRBV7-8	TGTGCCAGCAGCCCCAGGGGGCAGGGGGGAAGGCCGTTCTTC	CASSPRGQGGRPFF
.	TRBJ1-2	.	TRBV7-2	TGTGCCAGCAGCTTAGGGGACACCTATGGCTACACCTTC	CASSLGDTYGYTF
TRBD1	TRBJ1-1	few	TRBV4-3	TGCGCCAGCAGGAAGGGGACAGGGATGAACACTGAAGCTTTCTTT	CASRKGTGMNTEAFF
TRBD1	TRBJ2-7	.	TRBV4-1	TGCGCCAGCAGCCTCCGGACAGGGGGCATGCTTTACGAGCAGTACTTC	CASSLRTGGMLYEQYF
.	TRBJ2-7	.	TRBV3-1/TRBV3-2	TGTGCCAGCAGCCAATCGTCAGATTACGAGCAGTACTTC	CASSQSSDYEQYF
.	TRBJ1-2	few	TRBV5-1	TGCGCCAGCAGCTTGGACGGCAGAGGAAGTCTCGCCTTC	CASSLDGRGSLAF
.	TRBJ1-2	.	TRBV5-4	TGTGCCAGCAAGTCCGGGAAAGCCTACACCTTC	CASKSGKAYTF
TRBD1	TRBJ1-2	.	TRBV28	TGTGCCAGCAGTCAAGGACAGGGATCTACCTATGGCTACACCTTC	CASSQGQGSTYGYTF
.	TRBJ1-2	.	TRBV3-1/TRBV3-2	TGTGCCAGCAGCCAGTCCCGAGGGGCCTATGGCTACACCTTC	CASSQSRGAYGYTF
.	TRBJ2-3	.	TRBV10-3	TGTGCCATCAGTGACCTTGAATCTGGAAACCCCCACACAGATACGCAGTATTTT	CAISDLESGNPHTDTQYF